Listed below are T cell receptor beta chains from one sample, sequenced in a study of blood T cells in healthy people across ages. One entry per CDR3 protein, called by TCRdb with MiXCR from the 5' RACE reads. The sample has around 800,000 distinct CDR3 sequences; approximately 53% are singletons. What was sequenced was blood. These receptors all come from a man older than 75 in good health. The CDR3 runs from the conserved cysteine through the conserved F or W. Each record gives: V gene, clone size, J gene, CDR3 protein. The size of a clone is reported for some rows only, either as once, few or many, or as a class for expanded clones.

>TRBV3-1|few|TRBJ2-7
CASSHSQVNEQYF
>TRBV2|-|TRBJ2-3
CASRGLAGVRSTDTQYF
>TRBV2|-|TRBJ2-3
CASTFSGRGRDTQYF
>TRBV14|-|TRBJ2-5
CASSQDARGEQYF
>TRBV20-1|-|TRBJ2-5
CSARDAGWRLGEQYF
>TRBV12-3/TRBV12-4|many|TRBJ2-3
CASSLGGYAYF
>TRBV27|few|-
CASSFLSRDGRYEQYF
>TRBV7-9|-|TRBJ2-1
CASSYSGSGNEQFF
>TRBV27|-|TRBJ2-7
CASRNGTRLYEQYF
>TRBV28|many|TRBJ2-7
CASSLQGRTYEQYF
>TRBV27|many|TRBJ2-7
CASTGVSQGSYEQYF
>TRBV3-1|-|TRBJ1-2
CASTLLSGAGGYTF
>TRBV20-1|-|TRBJ2-5
CSARAAGSGRQETQYF
>TRBV5-4|-|TRBJ2-3
CASSSRDTGSRYAYF
>TRBV24-1|-|TRBJ2-3
CATSVTDTQYF
>TRBV3-1|-|TRBJ1-5
CASSKEGTNQPQHF
>TRBV2|many|TRBJ1-1
CASSFLENTEAFF
>TRBV27|-|TRBJ1-2
CASLRAGYGYTF
>TRBV5-1|-|TRBJ2-1
CASSDDGGSSYNEQFF
>TRBV10-1|few|TRBJ2-1
CASSELGQGSQSEQFF